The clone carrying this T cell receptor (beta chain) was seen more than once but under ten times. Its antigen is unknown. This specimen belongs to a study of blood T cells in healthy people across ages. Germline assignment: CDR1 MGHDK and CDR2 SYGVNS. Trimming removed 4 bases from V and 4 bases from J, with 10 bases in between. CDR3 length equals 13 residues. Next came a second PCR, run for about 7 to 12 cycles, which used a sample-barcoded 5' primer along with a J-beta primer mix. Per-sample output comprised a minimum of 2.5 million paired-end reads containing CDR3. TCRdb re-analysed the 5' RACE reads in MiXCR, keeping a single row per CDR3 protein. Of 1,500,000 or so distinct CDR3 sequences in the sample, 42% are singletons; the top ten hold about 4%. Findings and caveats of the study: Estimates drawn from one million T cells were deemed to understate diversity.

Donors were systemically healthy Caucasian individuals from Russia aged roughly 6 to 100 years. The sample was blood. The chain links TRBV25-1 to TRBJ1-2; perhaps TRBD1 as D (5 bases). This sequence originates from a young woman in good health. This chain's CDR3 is CASSGEGVYGYTF. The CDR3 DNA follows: TGTGCCAGCAGTGGTGAAGGGGTCTATGGCTACACCTTC.